A single sample is the source of the 7 T cell receptor beta chains below, sequenced in a study of shared clonotypes between healthy human individuals. The method was immunoSEQ multiplex PCR; TCRdb's version includes in-frame clones alone and lacks a portion of them. The sample shows about 590,000 clones, about 95% of them seen only once. Terminally differentiated effector memory CD45RA+ cells were excluded from the naive CD8 cells, which were CD45RO-negative and positively selected for CCR7. Sequenced input: naive CD8+ T cells sorted from blood. Receptors originate from a woman aged 30 to 39 in good health.

This chain joins TRBV19 and TRBJ1-2; D remains ambiguous. The germline V and J ends were trimmed by 4 bases and 8 bases, with 11 bases remaining between them. CDR1 and CDR2 from the germline V gene are LNHDA and SQIVND (reference sequence). The CDR3 covers 12 residues. As DNA, the CDR3 is TGTGCCAGTAGTACTAGCGAGACGGGCTACACCTTC. Protein sequence: CASSTSETGYTF.

This chain uses TRBV7-2 with TRBJ2-7, with D unresolved. The CDR3 extends over 13 amino acids. Looked up from germline, CDR1 is SGHTA and CDR2 is FQGNSA. V was shortened by 5 bases and J by 5 bases, with 13 bases between the two germline ends. The CDR3 protein is CASSPNRKHEQYF. The CDR3 DNA reads TGTGCCAGCAGCCCAAATAGGAAGCACGAGCAGTACTTC.

This clone was counted once. The chain combines TRBV29-1 with TRBJ1-2, with 7 bases identical to TRBD1. The V gene end was trimmed by 6 bases and the J gene end by 4 bases; junction bases not matched to a gene: 5. Per germline, CDR1 SQVTM and CDR2 ANQGSEA. The CDR3 totals 12 residues. The CDR3 loop is CSVATGAYGYTF. In nucleotides, the CDR3 is TGCAGCGTCGCAACAGGGGCCTATGGCTACACCTTC.

In this sample, this clone turned up once. The chain employs TRBV7-2 and TRBJ2-5, with 12 bases identical to TRBD2. Gene TRBJ2-7 matches the end of the DNA better, so the J call may be wrong. The CDR3 covers 15 residues. CDR1 is SGHTA, CDR2 FQGNSA, per germline. CDR3 residues: CASSRKTSGSHEQYF. CDR3 bases: TGTGCCAGCAGCCGAAAGACTAGCGGGAGCCACGAGCAGTACTTC.

The chain is built from TRBV4-1 and TRBJ2-5; either TRBD1 or TRBD2 may supply D (6 bases each). The CDR3 contains 16 residues. The germline V gene encodes CDR1 MGHRA and CDR2 YSYEKL. V was trimmed by 4 bases and J by 1 base, leaving 16 bases between them. CDR3 sequence (DNA): TGCGCCAGCAGCCCTCACGGGGGCGCATTCCAAGAGACCCAGTACTTC. Translating gives CASSPHGGAFQETQYF.

The chain links TRBV5-4 to TRBJ2-5; TRBD1 might be the D (7 bases). The J call may be wrong; the DNA end is better matched by TRBJ2-7. The CDR3 loop spans 11 amino acids. The germline V gene encodes CDR1 SGHNT and CDR2 YYREEE (reference sequence). The DNA of the CDR3 is TGTGCCGCGCAGGGGGAGGCCGAGCAGTACTTC. Protein product: CAAQGEAEQYF.

This clone appeared a single time. The chain is built from TRBV9 and TRBJ2-5; TRBD1 might be the D (5 bases). Germline V gene data show CDR1 as SGDLS and CDR2 as YYNGEE. Deletions cut 3 bases from V and 5 bases from J, with 17 bases between. CDR3 size: 15 residues. The chain's CDR3 is CASSADSHLSETQYF. The CDR3 region has the DNA TGTGCCAGCAGCGCAGACAGCCACCTGTCGGAGACCCAGTACTTC.